Below, 6 T cell receptor beta chains from the same sample are listed, as sequenced in a study of beta chain features in type 1 diabetes. Of the isolated RNA, all was reverse transcribed, and so the sequenced material was expressed TCRB transcripts. Sequencing was performed with immunoSEQ multiplex PCR; in TCRdb, only in-frame clones are kept and a portion is missing. This table has about 240,000 clones, roughly 30% appearing once. The source material was central memory CD4+ T cells from blood. These receptor sequences come from a man aged 25 to 40 in good health.

The chain couples TRBV28 to TRBJ2-2; TRBD1 aligns across 7 bases. Germline CDR1 and CDR2: MDHEN and SYDVKM. V shed 5 bases and J 3 bases; nucleotides not matched to a gene: 6. This CDR3 is built from 15 residues. The CDR3 sequence is CASSPGTVYTGELFF. Written as DNA, the CDR3 is TGTGCCAGCAGTCCGGGGACAGTCTACACCGGGGAGCTGTTTTTT.

In its sample, this clone was seen a few times. The J gene is TRBJ2-1, the V gene TRBV19; TRBD2 is a possible D gene (6 bases). Trimming removed 7 bases from V and 2 bases from J, with 15 bases in between. The CDR3 runs 15 residues. Germline V gene sequence: CDR1 LNHDA, CDR2 SQIVND (reference sequence). The CDR3 sequence: CASTGAGKTYNEQFF. The CDR3 nucleotides are TGTGCCAGTACTGGGGCGGGGAAAACCTACAATGAGCAGTTCTTC.

The V call is TRBV27, the J call TRBJ1-5, with 9 bases matching TRBD1. Trimming removed 6 bases from V and 6 bases from J; junction bases left unmatched: 9. The CDR3 consists of 15 residues. Per germline, CDR1 MNHEY and CDR2 SMNVEV (reference sequence). Here the CDR3 reads CASSPRDRASQPQHF. CDR3 bases: TGTGCCAGCAGCCCCCGGGACAGGGCCAGTCAGCCCCAGCATTTT.

This rearrangement joins TRBV15 to TRBJ2-6; D may be TRBD2 (6 bases). The CDR3 covers 16 residues. Germline values: CDR1 LNHNV, CDR2 YYDKDF (reference sequence). Trimming shortened V by 1 base and J by 0 bases, and 7 bases separated the two germline ends. In nucleotides, the CDR3 is TGTGCCACCAGCAGAGTCGGGAGCTCTGGGGCCAACGTCCTGACTTTC. Protein sequence: CATSRVGSSGANVLTF.

Of note for this clone: At the DNA level, this CDR3 is encoded by other sequences in the same sample as well. The V and J genes are TRBV9 and TRBJ2-5, with D possibly being TRBD1 (5 bases). This CDR3 has 13 amino acids. The V and J ends lost 4 bases and 1 base respectively, with 8 bases between them. CDR1 is SGDLS, CDR2 YYNGEE, per germline. CDR3 nucleotides: TGTGCCAGCAGCCCTGGGGCCCAAGAGACCCAGTACTTC. It translates to CASSPGAQETQYF.

This clone was picked up a small number of times. The rearrangement links TRBV4-2 to TRBJ2-3, with D possibly matching TRBD2 (7 bases). Trimming pared 4 bases from V and 0 bases from J, leaving 17 bases between. This CDR3 is built from 17 residues. The germline V gene encodes CDR1 LGHNA and CDR2 YNFKEQ. CDR3 in DNA: TGTGCCAGCAGCCCCTCGAAGGGGGGGCGTAGCACAGATACGCAGTATTTT. As protein: CASSPSKGGRSTDTQYF.